Below are 8 T cell receptor beta chains sequenced from a single sample in a study of CD8+CD57+ T cells in acquired aplastic anemia. Patients picked for sequencing had shown CD8+CD57+ cell expansion detected by flow cytometry. Genomic DNA, serving as template, underwent TCR beta VDJ and CDR3 profiling. TCRdb recomputed calls from the reads with MiXCR, one row per CDR3 protein. The sample holds roughly 160,000 distinct CDR3 sequences; 71% are singletons and the top ten take 40% to 60%. Sequencing was done on a sample of sorted CD4+, CD8+, or CD8+CD57+ T cells (not recorded which) from PBMCs. The receptors shown here come from a human donor with aplastic anemia.

The J gene is TRBJ2-2, the V gene TRBV7-8; D unresolved. The V end lost 4 bases, the J end lost 3 bases, and 3 bases lay between the germline ends. Germline CDR1 and CDR2: SGHVS and FQNEAQ. The CDR3 sequence is 12 residues long. CDR3 sequence: CASSYHTGELFF. In DNA form, the CDR3 reads TGTGCCAGCAGCTACCACACCGGGGAGCTGTTTTTT.

This clonotype was seen ten or more times. The chain carries TRBV6-1 and TRBJ1-1, with 8 bases that match TRBD1. CDR1 and CDR2 (germline): MNHNS, SASEGT. Trimming took 0 bases from V and 4 from J; bases not matched to a gene: 4. This CDR3 has 15 amino acids. The CDR3 reads CASSEAEDRATEAFF. CDR3 DNA sequence: TGTGCCAGCAGTGAAGCTGAGGACAGGGCCACTGAAGCTTTCTTT.

The V gene is TRBV12-3 or TRBV12-4, the J gene TRBJ1-2, with D unresolved. The CDR3 loop spans 15 amino acids. V dropped 1 base and J dropped 3 bases, with 12 bases sitting between them. In DNA form, the CDR3 reads TGTGCCAGCAGTTTAGATGGCAGCGTCTACTATGGCTACACCTTC. Protein: CASSLDGSVYYGYTF.

This clonotype was found a few times. This chain links TRBV19 with TRBJ2-5, with no clear D. V shed 7 bases and J shed 0 bases, with 9 bases lying between them. The germline gives CDR1 LNHDA, CDR2 SQIVND (reference sequence). This CDR3 region has 13 residues. This CDR3 is CASMNPYQETQYF. For the CDR3, the DNA is TGTGCCAGTATGAACCCGTACCAAGAGACCCAGTACTTC.

For this clonotype: Compared with germline, one end of the junction differs, possibly owing to a read error. The chain combines TRBV20-1 with TRBJ2-5; TRBD2 matches at 14 bases. Germline V gene sequence: CDR1 DFQATT, CDR2 SNEGSKA (reference sequence). CDR3 length: 15 residues. CDR3 amino acids: CGARGTSGSSETQYF. CDR3 coding DNA: TGCGGTGCTAGAGGGACTAGCGGGAGTTCAGAGACCCAGTACTTC.

The gene calls are TRBV5-5 and TRBJ1-6, with 9 nucleotides matching TRBD1. The length of the CDR3 is 16 residues. Germline lookup yields CDR1 SGHKS and CDR2 YYEKEE (reference sequence). J lost 10 bases, V lost 3 bases, and 11 bases had no gene match. CDR3 loop: CASSSTTQGAKSPLHF. CDR3 in DNA: TGTGCCAGCAGCTCAACGACACAGGGGGCAAAGTCACCCCTCCACTTT. Filled out from reference TRBV5-5 and TRBJ1-6, the complete variable domain reads DAGVTQSPTHLIKTRGQQVTLRCSPISGHKSVSWYQQVLGQGPQFIFQYYEKEERGRGNFPDRFSARQFPNYSSELNVNALLLGDSALYLCASSSTTQGAKSPLHFGNGTRLTVT.

This clonotype appeared once. The chain carries TRBV12-3 or TRBV12-4 and TRBJ2-1, with 7 positions matching TRBD2. The CDR3 is made up of 15 amino acids. Germline trimming cut 5 bases from V and 10 bases from J; bases unmatched to any gene: 14. The CDR3 sequence: CASSSSGRLSGEQFF. CDR3 DNA sequence: TGTGCCAGCAGTAGTAGCGGGCGCCTATCGGGGGAGCAGTTCTTC.

CDR3 DNA sequence: TGTGCCAGCAGGTTGGAACAGCTTTATAACACTGAAGCTTTCTTT. Translated: CASRLEQLYNTEAFF. V gene TRBV10-3 combines with J gene TRBJ1-1; D gene uncertain. Trimming left V 10 bases short and J 2 bases short, with 20 bases between. Germline V gene lookup returns CDR1 ENHRY and CDR2 SYGVKD. The CDR3 sequence is 15 residues long.